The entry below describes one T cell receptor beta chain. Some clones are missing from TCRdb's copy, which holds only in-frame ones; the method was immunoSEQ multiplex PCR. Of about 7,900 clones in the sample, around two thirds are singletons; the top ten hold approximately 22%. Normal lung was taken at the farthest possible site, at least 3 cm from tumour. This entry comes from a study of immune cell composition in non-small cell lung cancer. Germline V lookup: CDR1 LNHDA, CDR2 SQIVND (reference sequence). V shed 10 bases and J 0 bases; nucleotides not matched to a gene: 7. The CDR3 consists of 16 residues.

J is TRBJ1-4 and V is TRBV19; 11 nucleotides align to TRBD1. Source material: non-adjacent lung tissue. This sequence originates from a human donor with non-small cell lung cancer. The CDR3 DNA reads TGTGCCACCACGGACAGGGGGCAGACAACTAATGAAAAACTGTTTTTT. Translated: CATTDRGQTTNEKLFF.